This T cell receptor beta chain was obtained from a study of cytomegalovirus exposure and HLA in healthy donors. About the study: In terms of ancestry, the Caucasian-associated cluster contained 75% to 90% of the approximately 400 genotyped donors. The study's findings and limits: A later analysis linked a missense DCLRE1C variant to TCR beta V- and J-gene trimming.

Worth noting for this clone: Its target is unknown.

Germline CDR1 reads ENHRY; CDR2 reads SYGVKD. The V and J ends lost 4 bases and 4 bases respectively, with 10 bases between them. The CDR3 runs to 14 residues. The PCR had 60 Vbeta and 13 Jbeta primers. Assay used: immunoSEQ multiplex PCR; TCRdb lists only in-frame clones, some missing. The data contain tens of thousands of clones, about four fifths of them seen just once; the ten biggest clones take up around 6%. Material: PBMCs. This TCR derives from a male donor in good health and CMV-seropositive. V and J are TRBV10-3 and TRBJ2-2; D uncertain. The CDR3 loop reads CAISAQEFTGELFF. The CDR3 DNA reads TGTGCCATCAGTGCCCAGGAATTCACCGGGGAGCTGTTTTTT.